These 27 T cell receptor beta chains were all obtained from the same sample, sequenced in a study of blood T cell repertoires in COVID-19. Only in-frame clones appear in the TCRdb table, and some are missing; sequencing was by immunoSEQ multiplex PCR. The profile shows fewer than 150,000 clones, about four fifths of them singletons. Material for sequencing was peripheral blood. The receptors derive from a middle-aged woman with acute or convalescent COVID-19.

This chain uses TRBV7-3 with TRBJ1-1, with D perhaps matching TRBD1 (6 bases). CDR3 length: 13 amino acids. CDR1 and CDR2 (germline): SGHTA, FQGTGA. The V gene lost 5 bases and the J gene lost 1 base, with 8 bases spanning the gap. CDR3 sequence: CASSEQGNTEAFF. CDR3 nucleotide sequence: TGTGCCAGCAGCGAACAGGGGAACACTGAAGCTTTCTTT. Based on the CDR3 plus reference TRBV7-3 and TRBJ1-1, the full variable domain is GAGVSQTPSNKVTEKGKYVELRCDPISGHTALYWYRQSLGQGPEFLIYFQGTGAADDSGLPNDRFFAVRPEGSVSTLKIQRTERGDSAVYLCASSEQGNTEAFFGQGTRLTVV.

This rearrangement joins TRBV12-3 or TRBV12-4 to TRBJ2-2, with D perhaps matching TRBD1 (6 bases). Trimming removed 11 bases from V and 4 bases from J, with 14 bases in between. The CDR3 is 13 residues long. CDR3 region: CAGRQVSTGELFF. As DNA, the CDR3 is TGTGCCGGCCGACAGGTGAGCACCGGGGAGCTGTTTTTT.

This clone appeared a single time. The rearrangement links TRBV6-5 to TRBJ1-3, with unresolved D. Trimming took 5 bases from V and 3 from J, leaving 11 bases between them. The V gene's germline CDR1 is MNHEY and CDR2 SVGAGI. The CDR3 contains 14 residues. The CDR3 loop reads CASSNGLLGNTIYF. CDR3 nucleotides: TGTGCCAGCAGTAATGGTTTACTTGGAAACACCATATATTTT.

The rearrangement joins TRBV2 to TRBJ1-5; D not certain. Trimming cost V 3 bases and J 5 bases, with 11 bases left between them. The germline V gene has CDR1 SNHLY and CDR2 FYNNEI. The CDR3 runs to 14 residues. CDR3 coding DNA: TGTGCCAGCAGTGATAATAGCCCCCATCAGCCCCAGCATTTT. The encoded protein is CASSDNSPHQPQHF.

The chain joins TRBV7-7 to TRBJ2-1; D gene uncertain. The CDR3 spans 15 residues. CDR1 is SSHAT, CDR2 FNYEAQ, per germline (reference sequence). Trimming stripped 1 base from V and 8 bases from J, with 15 bases between. CDR3 sequence: CASSLGVALRDEQFF. CDR3 coding DNA: TGTGCCAGCAGCTTAGGGGTGGCCCTACGGGATGAGCAGTTCTTC.

In this sample, this clone turned up once. J is TRBJ1-3 and V is TRBV5-1; D remains unclear. The V and J ends lost 2 bases and 0 bases respectively, with 9 bases between them. Germline V gives CDR1 SGHRS, CDR2 YFSETQ. The CDR3 sequence is 15 residues long. CDR3 DNA sequence: TGCGCCAGCAGCTTAAACCTAAACTCTGGAAACACCATATATTTT. Translated, it gives CASSLNLNSGNTIYF. The full variable domain, its missing parts supplied by reference TRBV5-1 and TRBJ1-3, is KAGVTQTPRYLIKTRGQQVTLSCSPISGHRSVSWYQQTPGQGLQFLFEYFSETQRNKGNFPGRFSGRQFSNSRSEMNVSTLELGDSALYLCASSLNLNSGNTIYFGEGSWLTVV.

This clone showed up just once. The chain carries TRBV3-1 (or the pseudogene TRBV3-2) and TRBJ2-7; TRBD1 aligns across 8 bases. The germline V gene has CDR1 LGHDT and CDR2 YNNKEL (reference sequence). J was trimmed by 7 bases and V by 5 bases; bases with no gene match: 10. The CDR3 sequence is 14 residues long. DNA of the CDR3: TGTGCCAGCAGCGTTTCTCAGGGGGCAGGGGAGCAGTACTTC. This gives the protein CASSVSQGAGEQYF.

The chain uses TRBV2 and TRBJ1-5; maybe TRBD1 (5 bases). Trimming shortened V by 3 bases and J by 4 bases, and 7 bases separated the two germline ends. This CDR3 region has 13 residues. From germline, CDR1 is SNHLY and CDR2 FYNNEI. This CDR3 reads CASSDRVNQPQHF. CDR3 coding DNA: TGTGCCAGCAGTGACAGGGTAAATCAGCCCCAGCATTTT.

This rearrangement joins TRBV5-1 to TRBJ2-1, with 14 positions matching TRBD2. The V segment lost 6 bases and the J segment 8 bases; nucleotides outside the gene matches: 13. From germline, CDR1 is SGHRS and CDR2 YFSETQ. This CDR3 comprises 17 residues. The CDR3 DNA sequence: TGCGCCAGCACCCCCGACCCCGGGACTAGCGGGGGTTATGAGCAGTTCTTC. Translation gives CASTPDPGTSGGYEQFF.

The chain employs TRBV7-2 and TRBJ2-1, with a possible D match to TRBD1 (6 bases). CDR1 is SGHTA, CDR2 FQGNSA, per germline. The CDR3 is 14 amino acids. Trimming took 3 bases from V and 3 from J, leaving 9 bases between them. CDR3 sequence reads: CASSFRTVYNEQFF. The CDR3 region has the DNA TGTGCCAGCAGCTTCAGGACAGTCTACAATGAGCAGTTCTTC.

This chain links TRBV5-5 with TRBJ1-1; tentatively, D is TRBD1 (6 bases). V was shortened by 2 bases and J by 1 base, with 12 bases between the two germline ends. The CDR3 is 15 amino acids. CDR1 is SGHKS and CDR2 is YYEKEE in the germline V gene (reference sequence). The CDR3 loop is CASSLGTQGNTEAFF. The CDR3 DNA reads as TGTGCCAGCAGCTTAGGTACACAGGGGAACACTGAAGCTTTCTTT.

This chain connects TRBV2 to TRBJ1-1; 10 positions agree with TRBD1. CDR1 and CDR2 from the germline V gene are SNHLY and FYNNEI. J lost 7 bases, V lost 2 bases, and 7 bases had no gene match. CDR3 size: 15 residues. Here the CDR3 DNA reads TGTGCCAGCAGTGAACCGACAGGGGGCTTAGATGAAGCTTTCTTT. Translation gives CASSEPTGGLDEAFF. Drawing the rest from reference TRBV2 and TRBJ1-1, the complete variable domain is EPEVTQTPSHQVTQMGQEVILRCVPISNHLYFYWYRQILGQKVEFLVSFYNNEISEKSEIFDDQFSVERPDGSNFTLKIRSTKLEDSAMYFCASSEPTGGLDEAFFGQGTRLTVV.

The table lists this clone with a few counts. The chain carries TRBV6-5 and TRBJ1-5; D unclear. There are 12 residues in the CDR3. CDR1 is MNHEY and CDR2 is SVGAGI in the germline V gene. V lost 7 bases to trimming and J lost 2 bases, with 6 bases between them. For the CDR3, the DNA is TGTGCCAGCACCTCCGGCAATCAGCCCCAGCATTTT. Translated: CASTSGNQPQHF.

The chain has TRBV5-1 and TRBJ2-2; no clear D gene. Trimming left V 9 bases short and J 2 bases short, with 14 bases between. CDR3 length equals 14 residues. CDR1 and CDR2 from the germline V gene are SGHRS and YFSETQ. CDR3 sequence reads: CATREEINTGELFF. Here the CDR3 DNA reads TGCGCCACCCGAGAGGAGATAAACACCGGGGAGCTGTTTTTT.

This chain joins TRBV5-4 and TRBJ2-3; TRBD1 is a possible D gene (5 bases). V lost 4 bases, J lost 4 bases, and 13 bases lay in between. The CDR3 length is 14 residues. Germline lookup yields CDR1 SGHNT and CDR2 YYREEE (reference sequence). The CDR3 here is CASSPGNGADTQYF. The CDR3, as DNA: TGTGCCAGCAGCCCAGGGAATGGAGCAGATACGCAGTATTTT.

This clone is a singleton in its sample. V gene TRBV25-1 combines with J gene TRBJ1-6; a weak D match, TRBD1 (6 bases). Between the trimmed V and J ends, which lost 3 bases and 10 bases, there was a span of 19 bases. This CDR3 is 16 amino acids long. CDR1 is MGHDK, CDR2 SYGVNS, per germline. Here the CDR3 reads CASSDTGGPRWSPLHF. The CDR3 nucleotides read TGTGCCAGCAGTGATACGGGGGGCCCGCGTTGGTCACCCCTCCACTTT.

V usage is TRBV6-5 and J usage is TRBJ1-2; 7 nucleotides agree with TRBD1. After removal of 7 bases from V and 2 bases from J, the junction contained 7 bases not matched to a gene. The germline V gene has CDR1 MNHEY and CDR2 SVGAGI. CDR3 length equals 14 residues. CDR3 amino acids: CASNHDRANYGYTF. The CDR3 DNA is TGTGCCAGCAACCATGACAGGGCCAACTATGGCTACACCTTC.

In its sample, this clone was seen once. This chain joins TRBV4-1 and TRBJ2-1, with TRBD2 matching 14 bases. The CDR3 sequence is 18 residues long. V lost 5 bases, J lost 4 bases, and 10 bases stayed unmatched. In germline, CDR1 is MGHRA, CDR2 YSYEKL. CDR3 protein: CASSLRTSGGSWYNEQFF. In nucleotides, the CDR3 is TGCGCCAGCAGCTTAAGGACTAGCGGGGGGTCCTGGTACAATGAGCAGTTCTTC.

The chain recombines TRBV10-3 with TRBJ1-1; 7 bases map to TRBD1. This CDR3 comprises 13 residues. V was pared by 6 bases and J by 10 bases, with 11 bases of the junction left unmatched. CDR1 is ENHRY and CDR2 is SYGVKD in the germline V gene. The CDR3 loop reads CAISETGPLPAFF. The CDR3 bases are TGTGCCATCAGCGAGACAGGGCCCTTGCCAGCTTTCTTT.

This clone has more than one count but fewer than ten. V gene TRBV19 combines with J gene TRBJ1-6, with 7 nucleotides matching TRBD1. After removal of 3 bases from V and 9 bases from J, the junction contained 8 bases not matched to a gene. CDR1 LNHDA and CDR2 SQIVND come from the germline V gene (reference sequence). The length of the CDR3 is 15 residues. DNA for the CDR3: TGTGCCAGTAGTATGGCCCGACAGGGCTTTTCACCCCTCCACTTT. This encodes CASSMARQGFSPLHF.

This rearrangement joins TRBV10-1 to TRBJ2-3; the D gene is possibly TRBD2 (5 bases). CDR3 length: 13 residues. Trimming took 6 bases from V and 5 from J, leaving 12 bases between them. Germline V gene data show CDR1 as WNHNN and CDR2 as SYGVQD (reference sequence). CDR3 sequence (DNA): TGCGCCAGCAGGGACTGGGTGCGAGATACGCAGTATTTT. It translates to CASRDWVRDTQYF.

The V gene is TRBV5-5, the J gene TRBJ1-2; 8 bases are a match to TRBD1. J was trimmed by 6 bases and V by 0 bases; bases with no gene match: 4. Germline CDR1 is SGHKS and CDR2 is YYEKEE (reference sequence). This CDR3 comprises 14 residues. The CDR3 bases are TGTGCCAGCAGCTTGGAGGACAGGGCAGATGGCTACACCTTC. It is translated as CASSLEDRADGYTF. The full variable domain, with the rest looked up from reference TRBV5-5 and TRBJ1-2, is DAGVTQSPTHLIKTRGQQVTLRCSPISGHKSVSWYQQVLGQGPQFIFQYYEKEERGRGNFPDRFSARQFPNYSSELNVNALLLGDSALYLCASSLEDRADGYTFGSGTRLTVV.

CDR3 loop: CASSEITIQGAADTQYF. In DNA form, the CDR3 reads TGTGCCAGCAGTGAAATTACTATACAGGGGGCAGCTGATACGCAGTATTTT. The rearrangement joins TRBV6-1 to TRBJ2-3, with TRBD1 matching over 9 bases. V was clipped by 2 bases and J by 6 bases; unmatched bases: 12. The CDR3 totals 17 residues. Germline values: CDR1 MNHNS, CDR2 SASEGT.

The gene calls are TRBV19 and TRBJ2-1; perhaps TRBD2 as D (7 bases). Germline values: CDR1 LNHDA, CDR2 SQIVND (reference sequence). This CDR3 is built from 13 residues. Deletions cut 10 bases from V and 8 bases from J, with 18 bases between. Here the CDR3 DNA reads TGTGCCACCCGATCGGGGGGCGGCGATGAGCAGTTCTTC. It encodes CATRSGGGDEQFF. The entire variable domain, with the rest obtained from reference TRBV19 and TRBJ2-1, is as follows: DGGITQSPKYLFRKEGQNVTLSCEQNLNHDAMYWYRQDPGQGLRLIYYSQIVNDFQKGDIAEGYSVSREKKESFPLTVTSAQKNPTAFYLCATRSGGGDEQFFGPGTRLTVL.

The chain carries TRBV6-5 and TRBJ1-2; 7 nucleotides align to TRBD1. The germline V gene encodes CDR1 MNHEY and CDR2 SVGAGI. This CDR3 contains 13 residues. V trimming: 4 bases; J trimming: 7 bases; junction bases outside the gene matches: 6. The CDR3 spells CASSSNRGFGYTF. CDR3 coding DNA: TGTGCCAGCAGTTCTAACAGGGGTTTTGGCTACACCTTC.

The chain is built from TRBV5-5 and TRBJ1-4; perhaps TRBD1 as D (5 bases). The CDR3 has 14 residues. CDR1 and CDR2 from the germline V gene are SGHKS and YYEKEE (reference sequence). The ends were cut back, 4 bases at V and 6 bases at J, with 13 bases in the middle. CDR3 bases: TGTGCCAGCAGCCCTCAGGGTTGGGATGAAAAACTGTTTTTT. Protein sequence: CASSPQGWDEKLFF.

V usage is TRBV15 and J usage is TRBJ2-5; 7 bases map to TRBD2. The CDR3 has 14 residues. V lost 5 bases, J lost 3 bases, and 6 bases stayed unmatched. Germline CDR1 is LNHNV and CDR2 is YYDKDF (reference sequence). The CDR3 loop reads CATSPLGGEETQYF. CDR3 coding DNA: TGTGCCACCAGCCCGCTGGGGGGGGAAGAGACCCAGTACTTC.